What follows describes a single TCR beta chain. Its antigen is currently not known. Nothing much larger sits one base from this clone, and base qualities are not available. This sample is drawn from a study of T cells after yellow fever vaccination (dated by TCRdb to the late 2010s). About the full investigation: The SMART-Seq v4 Ultra Low Input RNA kit was used to prepare libraries from fractions with low cell numbers. Bulk TCR alpha and beta repertoires were sequenced longitudinally to track T-cell clones before and after primary and booster YFV17D yellow fever vaccination. Blood was drawn at multiple timepoints before and after primary and secondary immunization, with bulk PBMC replicates and cell subsets isolated. The cohort comprised two healthy male donors, one aged 18 to 30 and one aged 30 to 40 years. Paper-wide results and their limitations: Computational filtering was required because FACS-sorted repertoires could contain abundant contaminating clonotypes from the bulk population. After the booster, most of the clones that had expanded following primary vaccination were detected again (about 95% of CD4 and around 87% of CD8), which suggests that memory was broadly maintained. Compared with the primary T-cell response, the secondary T-cell response was weaker but faster, peaking on day 5 rather than day 15. Because only a couple of donors were included in the study, the extent to which the findings can be generalized is limited. A small share of clonotypes was detected in both CD4 and CD8 compartments, with the overlap likely arising from convergent recombination.

The meaning of the sample's treatment or condition label: live attenuated yellow fever vaccine strain. PBMCs were isolated from peripheral blood using a standard Ficoll-Paque protocol. Dynabeads CD4 and CD8 positive selection kits were used to isolate CD4 and CD8 T-cell fractions. TriZol was used to extract RNA from bulk PBMCs, CD4 and CD8 fractions, and dextramer-positive and dextramer-negative fractions. Counted from cysteine to phenylalanine, this CDR3 has 14 amino acids. The read is trimmed to its CDR3 DNA, 42 bases read in frame from base 1. The germline V gene provides CDR1 SGHAT and CDR2 FQNNGV. Trimming takes 5 bases from V and 8 bases from J, and the germline ends sit 15 bases apart. Sequencing was performed on an Illumina NovaSeq 6000. TCR cDNA was synthesized by 5'RACE template switching, which introduced a universal primer site and unique molecular identifiers. Priming for cDNA synthesis came from both the TCR alpha and TCR beta constant segments. Libraries were amplified in two PCR steps, with sample barcodes and sequencing adapters added in the second step. Libraries were sequenced on Illumina HiSeq 2500 (2x100 bp) or NovaSeq (2x150 bp). As for how the authors treated the data: MIGEC handled demultiplexing of reads and collapsing into UMI consensus sequences, while MiXCR performed V(D)J alignment. Using edgeR on replicate PBMC samples, clonotypes were called vaccine-responding if FDR was below 0.01 and the log2 fold change was above 5 up to day 15. CD4 or CD8 identity was assigned to each bulk clonotype according to whether the clonotype was present at higher abundance in the sequenced CD4 repertoire or the sequenced CD8 repertoire. The public reads were quality trimmed at Q25 with fastp and then assembled into clones with MiXCR by TCRdb, keeping productive beta chains. Every entry covers one CDR3 protein and lists the most common genes and DNA from its rows. The V and J calls come from TCRdb's annotation, not from the publication. The sample table lists 300,000 to 350,000 distinct CDR3 sequences, roughly a tenth of them with a count of one. The ten largest clones capture over 3% of the sample.

The V and J genes are TRBV11-2 and TRBJ1-4, with a weak D call of TRBD1 (6 bases match). Sequenced material: CD4+ T cells sorted from PBMCs, taken 45 days after the yellow fever booster vaccination. The origin of this receptor is a man younger than 35 who received the YFV17D yellow fever vaccine. Read as DNA, the sequence is TGTGCCAGCAGCCTGAACAGGGTAGACGAAAAACTGTTTTTT. It encodes CASSLNRVDEKLFF.